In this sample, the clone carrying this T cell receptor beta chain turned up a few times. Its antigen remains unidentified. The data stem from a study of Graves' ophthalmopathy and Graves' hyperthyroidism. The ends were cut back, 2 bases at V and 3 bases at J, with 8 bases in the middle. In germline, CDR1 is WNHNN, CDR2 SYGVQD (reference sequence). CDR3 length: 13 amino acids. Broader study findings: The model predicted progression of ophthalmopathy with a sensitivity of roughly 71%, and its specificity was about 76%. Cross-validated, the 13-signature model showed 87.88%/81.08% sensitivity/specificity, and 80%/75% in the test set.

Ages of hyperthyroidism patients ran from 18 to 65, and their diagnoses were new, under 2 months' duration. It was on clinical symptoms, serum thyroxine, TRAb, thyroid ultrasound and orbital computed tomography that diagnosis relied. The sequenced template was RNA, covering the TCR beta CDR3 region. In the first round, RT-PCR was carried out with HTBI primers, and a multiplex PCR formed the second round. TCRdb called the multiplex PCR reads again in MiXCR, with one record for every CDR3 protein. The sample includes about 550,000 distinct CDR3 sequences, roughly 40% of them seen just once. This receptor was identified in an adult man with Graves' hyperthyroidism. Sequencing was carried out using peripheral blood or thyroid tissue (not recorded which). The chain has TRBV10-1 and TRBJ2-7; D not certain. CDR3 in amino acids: CASSEGVLYEQYF. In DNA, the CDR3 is TGCGCCAGCAGTGAGGGAGTCCTCTACGAGCAGTACTTC.